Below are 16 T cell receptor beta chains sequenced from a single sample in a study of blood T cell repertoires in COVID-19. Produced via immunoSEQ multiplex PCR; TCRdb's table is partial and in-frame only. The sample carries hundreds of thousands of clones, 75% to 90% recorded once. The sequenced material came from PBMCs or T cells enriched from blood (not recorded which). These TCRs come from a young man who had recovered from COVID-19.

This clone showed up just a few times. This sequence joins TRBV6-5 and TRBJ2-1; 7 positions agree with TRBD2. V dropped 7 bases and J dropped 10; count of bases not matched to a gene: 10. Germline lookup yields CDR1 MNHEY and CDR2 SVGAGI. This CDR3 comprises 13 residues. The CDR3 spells CASTQSGGGEQFF. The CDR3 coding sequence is TGTGCCAGCACCCAATCGGGAGGAGGCGAGCAGTTCTTC.

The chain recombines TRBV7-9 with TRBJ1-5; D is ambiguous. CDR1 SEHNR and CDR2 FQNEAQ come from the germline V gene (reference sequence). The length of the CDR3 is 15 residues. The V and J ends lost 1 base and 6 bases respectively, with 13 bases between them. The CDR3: CASSLGERVGQPQHF. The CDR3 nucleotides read TGTGCCAGCAGCTTAGGAGAGAGGGTGGGTCAGCCCCAGCATTTT.

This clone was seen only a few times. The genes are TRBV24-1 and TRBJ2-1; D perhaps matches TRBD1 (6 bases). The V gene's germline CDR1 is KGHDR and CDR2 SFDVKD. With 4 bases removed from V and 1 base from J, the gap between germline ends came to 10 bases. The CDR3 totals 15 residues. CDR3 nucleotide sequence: TGTGCCACCAGTGACCTGGACAGTTCCTACAATGAGCAGTTCTTC. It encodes CATSDLDSSYNEQFF.

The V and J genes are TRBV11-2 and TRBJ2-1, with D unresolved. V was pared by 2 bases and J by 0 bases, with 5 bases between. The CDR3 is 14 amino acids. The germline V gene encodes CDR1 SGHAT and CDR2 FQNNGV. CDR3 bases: TGTGCCAGCAGCTTATTATCCTCCTACAATGAGCAGTTCTTC. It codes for CASSLLSSYNEQFF.

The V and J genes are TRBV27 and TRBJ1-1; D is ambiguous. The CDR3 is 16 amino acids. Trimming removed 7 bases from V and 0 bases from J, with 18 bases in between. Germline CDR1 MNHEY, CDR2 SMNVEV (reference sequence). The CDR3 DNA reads TGTGCCAGCACCGCTAGAGTGGGTCTAATGAACACTGAAGCTTTCTTT. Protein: CASTARVGLMNTEAFF.

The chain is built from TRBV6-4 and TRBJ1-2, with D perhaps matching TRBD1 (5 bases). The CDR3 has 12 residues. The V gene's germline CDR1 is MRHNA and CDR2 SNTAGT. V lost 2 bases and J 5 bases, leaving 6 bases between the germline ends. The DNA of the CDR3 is TGTGCCAGCAGTGACCAGGGATATGGCTACACCTTC. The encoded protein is CASSDQGYGYTF.

The CDR3, as DNA: TGTGCCAGCAGGTCCGTCGGGCCCCAGCATTTT. Translating gives CASRSVGPQHF. This sequence joins TRBV28 and TRBJ1-5, with no clear D. V was clipped by 6 bases and J by 9 bases, with 9 bases between them. The CDR3 runs 11 residues. The germline V gene encodes CDR1 MDHEN and CDR2 SYDVKM.

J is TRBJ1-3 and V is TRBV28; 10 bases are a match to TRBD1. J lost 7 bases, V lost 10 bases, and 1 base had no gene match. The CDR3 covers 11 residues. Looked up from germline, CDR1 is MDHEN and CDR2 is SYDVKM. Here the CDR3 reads CATDRGNTIYF. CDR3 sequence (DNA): TGTGCCACGGACAGGGGGAACACCATATATTTT.

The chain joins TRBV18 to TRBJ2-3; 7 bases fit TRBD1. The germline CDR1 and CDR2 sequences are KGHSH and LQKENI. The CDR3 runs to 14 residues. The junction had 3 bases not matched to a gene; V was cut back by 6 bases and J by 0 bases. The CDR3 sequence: CASSQGQSTDTQYF. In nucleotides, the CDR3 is TGTGCCAGCTCCCAGGGACAGAGCACAGATACGCAGTATTTT.

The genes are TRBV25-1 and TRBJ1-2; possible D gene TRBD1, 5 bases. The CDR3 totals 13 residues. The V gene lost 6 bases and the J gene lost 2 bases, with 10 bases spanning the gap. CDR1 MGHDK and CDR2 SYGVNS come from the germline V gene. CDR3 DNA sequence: TGTGCCAGCAGCGGGACTGCGAACTATGGCTACACCTTC. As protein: CASSGTANYGYTF.

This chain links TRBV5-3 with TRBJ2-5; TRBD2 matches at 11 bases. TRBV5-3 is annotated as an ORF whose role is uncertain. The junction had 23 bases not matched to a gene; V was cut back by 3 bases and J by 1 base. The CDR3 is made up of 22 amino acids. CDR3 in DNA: TGTGCCAGAAGCTCGCCGACTAGCGGGGAATCCGGTGGCGGGGACAGCCAAGAGACCCAGTACTTC. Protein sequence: CARSSPTSGESGGGDSQETQYF.

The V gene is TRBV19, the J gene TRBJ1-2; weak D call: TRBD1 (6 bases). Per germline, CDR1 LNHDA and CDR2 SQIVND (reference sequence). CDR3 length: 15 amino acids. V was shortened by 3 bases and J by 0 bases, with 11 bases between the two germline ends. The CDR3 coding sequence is TGTGCCAGTAGTATGAGACAGGCAGCTAACTATGGCTACACCTTC. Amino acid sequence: CASSMRQAANYGYTF.

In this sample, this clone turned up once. In DNA, the CDR3 is TGTGCCAGCAGTTTATTGGGACTAGCGGGAGAGACCGGCACAGATACGCAGTATTTT. Translation: CASSLLGLAGETGTDTQYF. The chain links TRBV28 to TRBJ2-3; 14 bases agree with TRBD2. V lost 1 base and J lost 1; bases outside the gene matches: 7. CDR1 is MDHEN, CDR2 SYDVKM, per germline. CDR3 length: 19 residues.

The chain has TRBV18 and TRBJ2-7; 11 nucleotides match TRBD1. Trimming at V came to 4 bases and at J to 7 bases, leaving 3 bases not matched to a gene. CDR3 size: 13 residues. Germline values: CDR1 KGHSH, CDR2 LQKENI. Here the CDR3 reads CASSLGTGGEQYF. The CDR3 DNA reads TGTGCCAGCTCACTTGGGACAGGGGGGGAGCAGTACTTC.

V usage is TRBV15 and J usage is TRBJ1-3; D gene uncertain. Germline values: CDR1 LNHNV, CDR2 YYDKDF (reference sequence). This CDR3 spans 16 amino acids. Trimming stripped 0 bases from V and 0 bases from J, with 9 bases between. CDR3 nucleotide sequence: TGTGCCACCAGCAGAGATGTACACAGCTCTGGAAACACCATATATTTT. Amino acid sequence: CATSRDVHSSGNTIYF.

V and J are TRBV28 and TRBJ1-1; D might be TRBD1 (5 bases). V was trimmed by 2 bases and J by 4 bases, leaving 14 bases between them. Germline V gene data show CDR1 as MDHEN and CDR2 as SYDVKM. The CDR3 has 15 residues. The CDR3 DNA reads TGTGCCAGCAGTTTAGGGGGGGGACTGAGCACTGAAGCTTTCTTT. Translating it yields CASSLGGGLSTEAFF.